This T cell receptor (beta chain) was observed in a study of vaccination effects on CD4 cells after COVID-19 (dated by TCRdb to the early 2020s). As for the study more broadly: Each participant received two doses of an mRNA SARS-CoV-2 vaccine, either BNT162b2 or mRNA-1273. SARS-CoV-2 spike-specific CD4+ TCR repertoires were compared before and after mRNA vaccination in COVID-19 convalescent patients and in infection-naive vaccine recipients. A total of 10 COVID-19 convalescent patients and a handful of SARS-CoV-2-naive healthy vaccine recipients were included in the full study. In the study, cultures from other donors were sequenced using the Oncomine TCR Beta short-read assay on an Illumina iSeq 100.

Library preparation was by the immunoSEQ multiplex PCR assay. DNA from the CD4+ T cells that had been cultured and isolated underwent TCR beta CDR3 sequencing. Under the source paper's analysis protocol: Non-productive TCR sequences were discarded, and reads were trimmed to the CDR3 region, with only CDR3s of 7 or more amino acids retained. Antigen-specific clonotypes were identified with the MANAFEST web app by comparing expansion in peptide wells against reference cultures. To count as positive, a clone had to show expansion at FDR<0.05 compared with the reference and with all other wells, an odds ratio above 5, and a frequency above 0.1% in two replicate wells. A clonotype was defined as cross-reactive if the clonotype was significantly expanded both in SARS-CoV-2 spike wells and in at least one common cold coronavirus spike condition. Levenshtein distance calculated with the stringdist R package was used to assess CDR3 similarity, and unrooted trees were constructed with ape in R 3.6.1. The immuneACCESS repertoire file appears here via TCRdb, limited to in-frame rearrangements. These files lack a portion of the clones; in checked studies, under half of the deficit traces to unresolved V genes, and the cause of the others is not known. The V and J calls and the clone size are those of that table, but D and trimming were determined from the DNA. Counted in this sample were 55,000 to 75,000 clones; roughly three quarters of them appeared once. The ten largest account for around 2.7% of the sample.

As concerns this clone: No cognate antigen has been identified for it. No base quality information exists; no much larger clone differs at one position.

In the ViraFEST assay, PBMC were stimulated with viral peptide pools, and TCR sequencing was then used to find antigen-specific CD4+ T cell clonotypes based on their expansion. After around 11 days of culture, CD4+ T cells were isolated with the EasySep CD4+ T cell isolation kit. None of the healthy vaccine recipients had a prior SARS-CoV-2 infection, which was confirmed by nucleocapsid antibody tests that came back negative both before and after vaccination. Each well held roughly 2 million PBMC cultured in IMDM containing 5% human AB serum, around 10 IU/ml IL-2 and gentamicin, along with around 11 ug/ml peptides. On days 3 and 7, half of the culture medium was replaced with fresh IL-2-containing medium. Unless otherwise noted, each peptide stimulation condition was cultured in triplicate wells. PBMC were separated from whole blood using Ficoll-Paque Plus gradient centrifugation and were then either cryopreserved at -140C or used fresh. Overlapping peptide pools spanned the spike proteins of SARS-CoV-2 and the common cold coronaviruses HCoV-NL63, HCoV-OC43 and HCoV-229E. The QIAamp micro DNA kit was used to extract genomic DNA from the cultured CD4+ T cells.

The CDR3 sequence holds 16 residues, the cysteine and phenylalanine included. This entry keeps only the CDR3 DNA: 48 bases, framed from base 1. Ends trimmed: V by 0 bases, J by 7 bases; bases unmatched to a gene: 10. The CDR1 and CDR2 encoded by the germline V gene are SGHRS and YFSETQ. Overall results and qualifications from the work: Both infection-induced and vaccine-induced clones contracted markedly at late post-vaccination timepoints, which is consistent with waning T cell responses. In healthy vaccine recipients, vaccine-induced clones were almost all SARS-CoV-2 mono-reactive, with only 1 of 255 being cross-reactive with common cold coronaviruses. Only a small number of convalescent patients were included, and no early post-infection timepoints were available, which limited the study.

The sample in question was CD4+ T cells from PBMCs cultured with HCoV-NL63 spike peptides, obtained before COVID-19 vaccination. The cell subset or site tag for this specimen amounts to: HCoV-NL63 spike overlapping peptide pool stimulation. The chain employs TRBV5-1 and TRBJ1-2; 9 central nucleotides agree with TRBD1. This clonotype was sampled from a human donor who received a COVID-19 vaccine. The encoded CDR3 is CASSLAGQGMGSGYTF. In nucleotide form, the sequence is TGCGCCAGCAGCTTGGCAGGACAGGGGATGGGGAGTGGCTACACCTTC.